The rows below give T cell receptor beta chains drawn from one sample of a study of blood T cells in healthy people across ages. TCRdb reanalysed the 5' RACE reads using MiXCR and keeps one entry per CDR3 protein. Of 600,000 or so distinct CDR3 sequences listed, around 20% are singletons. The sequencing input was blood. These receptors originate from a man in his sixties or seventies in good health. Each CDR3 is given with its conserved first and last residue. A D gene is named only where the DNA matches it firmly. Rows give clone size only sometimes, using once, few, many, or a class for an expanded clone.

J gene: TRBJ2-1; V gene: TRBV24-1; clone size: few; D gene: .; CDR3 DNA: TGTGCCACCAGTGATCCGGACAGCAGCTCCTACAATGAGCAGTTCTTC; CDR3 protein: CATSDPDSSSYNEQFF
J gene: TRBJ2-1; V gene: TRBV2; clone size: .; D gene: TRBD2; CDR3 DNA: TGTGCCAGCAGTGGAAATCCACTAGCGGCCAAGGGGGATGAGCAGTTCTTC; CDR3 protein: CASSGNPLAAKGDEQFF
J gene: TRBJ2-5; V gene: TRBV20-1; clone size: many; D gene: .; CDR3 DNA: TGCAGTGCTAGACAGGGCCAAGAGACCCAGTACTTC; CDR3 protein: CSARQGQETQYF
J gene: TRBJ2-4; V gene: TRBV9; clone size: few; D gene: TRBD2; CDR3 DNA: TGTGCCAGCAGCCCCTACTTGGGGAGGGAAAACATTCAGTACTTC; CDR3 protein: CASSPYLGRENIQYF
J gene: TRBJ2-7; V gene: TRBV20-1; clone size: .; D gene: TRBD2; CDR3 DNA: TGCAGTGCGAGCGGACTAGCGGGATTCACCCACGAGCAGTACTTC; CDR3 protein: CSASGLAGFTHEQYF
J gene: TRBJ2-1; V gene: TRBV11-2; clone size: many; D gene: .; CDR3 DNA: TGTGCCAGCAGCTTAGTCGCCACTCCCTATAATGAGCAGTTCTTC; CDR3 protein: CASSLVATPYNEQFF
J gene: TRBJ2-5; V gene: TRBV29-1; clone size: many; D gene: TRBD1; CDR3 DNA: TGCAGCGTTGAAGGTGGGGACAGGGGGAAGACCCAGTACTTC; CDR3 protein: CSVEGGDRGKTQYF
J gene: TRBJ2-3; V gene: TRBV5-1; clone size: .; D gene: .; CDR3 DNA: TGCGCCAGCAGCTCTCCTATTATAACAGATACGCAGTATTTT; CDR3 protein: CASSSPIITDTQYF
J gene: TRBJ2-3; V gene: TRBV20-1; clone size: few; D gene: TRBD2; CDR3 DNA: TGCAGTGCTAGAGAGCCAGGACTAGCGGGAGGAACAGATACGCAGTATTTT; CDR3 protein: CSAREPGLAGGTDTQYF
J gene: TRBJ1-4; V gene: TRBV4-1; clone size: few; D gene: .; CDR3 DNA: TGCGCCAGCAAGGGGGATAATAATGAAAAACTGTTTTTT; CDR3 protein: CASKGDNNEKLFF
J gene: TRBJ2-7; V gene: TRBV24-1; clone size: .; D gene: TRBD1; CDR3 DNA: TGTGCCACCAGTGAGGGTCCGGACAGGGCCTACGAGCAGTACTTC; CDR3 protein: CATSEGPDRAYEQYF
J gene: TRBJ2-7; V gene: TRBV11-2; clone size: .; D gene: .; CDR3 DNA: TGTGCCAGCAGCTTAGTAGCCCTAACGAGCTCCTACGAGCAGTACTTC; CDR3 protein: CASSLVALTSSYEQYF
J gene: TRBJ2-1; V gene: TRBV12-3/TRBV12-4; clone size: .; D gene: .; CDR3 DNA: TGTGCCAGCAGTTTAGTTGTCTCAGGCTATGAGCAGTTCTTC; CDR3 protein: CASSLVVSGYEQFF
J gene: TRBJ2-2; V gene: TRBV20-1; clone size: .; D gene: .; CDR3 DNA: TGCAGTGCTGGCCCCCTAGCGTGGAACACCGGGGAGCTGTTTTTT; CDR3 protein: CSAGPLAWNTGELFF
J gene: TRBJ1-1; V gene: TRBV11-3; clone size: .; D gene: .; CDR3 DNA: TGTGCCAGCAGCTTACTGAAAAACACTGAAGCTTTCTTT; CDR3 protein: CASSLLKNTEAFF